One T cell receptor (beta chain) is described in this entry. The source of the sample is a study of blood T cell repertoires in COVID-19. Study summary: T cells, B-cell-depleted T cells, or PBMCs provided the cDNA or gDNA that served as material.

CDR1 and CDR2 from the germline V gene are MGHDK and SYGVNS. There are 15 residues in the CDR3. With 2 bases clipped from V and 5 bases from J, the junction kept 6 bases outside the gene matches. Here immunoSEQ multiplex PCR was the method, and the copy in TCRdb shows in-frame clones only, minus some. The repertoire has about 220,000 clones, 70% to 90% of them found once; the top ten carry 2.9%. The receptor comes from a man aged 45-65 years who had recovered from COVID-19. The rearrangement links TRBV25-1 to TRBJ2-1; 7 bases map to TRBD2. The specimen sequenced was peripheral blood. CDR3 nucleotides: TGTGCCAGCAGTGAACCCCGGGACTACAACAATGAGCAGTTCTTC. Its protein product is CASSEPRDYNNEQFF.